The rows below give T cell receptor beta chains drawn from one sample of a study of CD8+CD57+ T cells in acquired aplastic anemia. MiXCR, applied by TCRdb to the reads, yields one record per CDR3 protein. The sample includes a few hundred thousand distinct CDR3 sequences, about 56% of them seen just once. Input material: sorted CD4+, CD8+, or CD8+CD57+ T cells (not recorded which) from PBMCs. Receptors were obtained from a human donor with severe aplastic anemia or a healthy control (not recorded which). The conserved cysteine and the conserved F or W are not part of the CDR3 here. Fields, in order: J gene, V gene, CDR3 protein.

TRBJ2-7 | TRBV2 | ASRLAGQQRQY
TRBJ1-6 | TRBV7-9 | ASSLGRSPLH
TRBJ2-7 | TRBV19 | ASSLDRNYEQY
TRBJ2-7 | TRBV6-5 | ASSTASGIYEQY
TRBJ1-5 | TRBV7-8 | ASSLARQGPQPQH
TRBJ2-3 | TRBV2 | ASIQLRGGYNVTQY
TRBJ2-7 | TRBV9 | ASSTGLAGTYEQY
TRBJ1-4 | TRBV24-1 | ATSEAGKSDEKLF
TRBJ1-2 | TRBV7-8 | ASTLPAGGGYT
TRBJ2-3 | TRBV7-3 | ASSKVFTDTQY
TRBJ1-5 | TRBV18 | ASSPQGGDQPQH
TRBJ2-2 | TRBV6-5 | ASSYSGTSSGELF
TRBJ1-2 | TRBV20-1 | SAQDRGLGYT
TRBJ1-1 | TRBV7-8 | AGSYLWGTEAF
TRBJ2-1 | TRBV7-9 | ASSATVGGSSYNEQF
TRBJ1-2 | TRBV11-2 | ASSLSGVNYGYT
TRBJ2-6 | TRBV2 | ARRTGTGANVLT
TRBJ2-1 | TRBV7-9 | ASSLRRTGNEQF
TRBJ2-7 | TRBV7-9 | ASSPGTDYEQY
TRBJ1-5 | TRBV24-1 | ATPGQDNSNQPQH
TRBJ2-5 | TRBV11-2 | ASSYGRDVETQY
TRBJ1-5 | TRBV10-3 | ASNRGSNQPQH
TRBJ2-3 | TRBV20-1 | SATPRTSGVTDTQY
TRBJ1-4 | TRBV6-5 | ASSYKVGGKLF
TRBJ2-7 | TRBV10-3 | AISEVAYEQY
TRBJ2-3 | TRBV9 | ASQKGSSTDTQY
TRBJ2-1 | TRBV7-6 | ASSLGTGGFSNEQF
TRBJ1-5 | TRBV10-3 | AISEGTLSNQPQH
TRBJ1-1 | TRBV6-6 | ASSRTEKDTEAF
TRBJ2-3 | TRBV27 | ASRDISTGTQY
TRBJ2-3 | TRBV24-1 | ATSDPRGGRDTQY
TRBJ2-7 | TRBV12-3/TRBV12-4 | ASSFGAYEQY
TRBJ2-7 | TRBV9 | ASSKTQGAVGEQY
TRBJ2-7 | TRBV6-1 | ASTQTYEQY
TRBJ2-2 | TRBV12-3/TRBV12-4 | ASRRILGQGANAGELF
TRBJ1-4 | TRBV6-2/TRBV6-3 | ASSYLPTRENEKLF
TRBJ2-2 | TRBV5-1 | ASTPQVSNTGELF
TRBJ2-1 | TRBV4-2 | ASSQGLEAGGDNERF
TRBJ2-7 | TRBV20-1 | SARTSGRNEQY
TRBJ1-1 | TRBV5-1 | ASSQDYGGVNTEAF
TRBJ2-1 | TRBV25-1 | ASSRAGGPDEQF
TRBJ2-1 | TRBV10-1 | ASTGTSGYNEQF
TRBJ2-5 | TRBV2 | ASSTRATETQY
TRBJ2-5 | TRBV4-1 | ASSRVGTSQETQY
TRBJ2-3 | TRBV7-3 | ASSGMGTGTDTQY
TRBJ2-5 | TRBV7-9 | ASSLGGDLGETQY